This T cell receptor (beta chain) was captured in a study of blood T cells in healthy people across ages. A sample-barcoded 5' primer and a J-beta primer mix were used in a second PCR of roughly 6 to 12 cycles. All cDNA molecules were each tagged by a template-switch adaptor with 12 random nucleotides. TCRdb fed the 5' RACE reads into MiXCR, producing one record per CDR3 protein. The sample lists about 1.5 million distinct CDR3 sequences; roughly 40% were seen once. V was pared by 10 bases and J by 0 bases, with 12 bases between. The CDR3 loop spans 13 amino acids. Germline CDR1 SEHNR, CDR2 FQNEAQ (reference sequence). As regards this clonotype: Its target is not known.

The authors isolated at least 6 million PBMCs per sample. Study-level results: Strongly correlated with naive T cell percentage was TCR beta diversity.

The TCR comes from a woman in her late teens or twenties in good health. The V call is TRBV7-9, the J call TRBJ1-1; the D is unclear. Source material: blood. The CDR3 DNA sequence: TGTGCCACCACCTTACTGATGAACACTGAAGCTTTCTTT. Translation gives CATTLLMNTEAFF.